A selection of T cell receptor beta chains follows, all from one sample in a study of blood T cell repertoires in COVID-19. Clones were read by immunoSEQ multiplex PCR, and TCRdb kept only the in-frame ones, dropping some. In the table there are some 300,000 clones, 88% of which are singletons. The specimen sequenced was PBMCs or T cells enriched from blood (not recorded which). The receptors come from a woman in her fifties or sixties in a cohort exposed to, infected with or recovered from COVID-19 (not recorded which). Each CDR3 is given with its conserved first and last residue. D genes are given only for firm matches. Clone sizes are given selectively: once, few, many, or a class where the clone is expanded.

v_gene	d_gene	abundance	j_gene	CDR3aa	CDR3nt
TRBV4-1	.	.	TRBJ1-2	CASSQAPQGGYGYTF	TGCGCCAGCAGCCAAGCCCCTCAGGGTGGCTATGGCTACACCTTC
TRBV7-9	.	.	TRBJ1-2	CASSLAAVPYGYTF	TGTGCCAGCAGCTTAGCGGCTGTCCCCTATGGCTACACCTTC
TRBV6-5	TRBD2	.	TRBJ2-5	CASSYDSAGGGTQYF	TGTGCCAGCAGTTACGACAGCGCGGGGGGTGGGACCCAGTACTTC
TRBV7-2	.	.	TRBJ2-2	CASSLADGRGFRELFF	TGTGCCAGCAGCTTAGCGGATGGAAGGGGGTTCCGGGAGCTGTTTTTT
TRBV6-4	TRBD2	.	TRBJ2-3	CASSDNAGGITDTQYF	TGTGCCAGCAGTGACAATGCGGGAGGGATCACAGATACGCAGTATTTT
TRBV19	TRBD2	.	TRBJ2-1	CASAGAGDGNEQFF	TGTGCCAGTGCTGGAGCGGGAGATGGAAATGAGCAGTTCTTC
TRBV12-3/TRBV12-4	.	.	TRBJ2-2	CASSRGTGELFF	TGTGCCAGCAGTAGAGGCACCGGGGAGCTGTTTTTT
TRBV3-1/TRBV3-2	.	once	TRBJ1-1	CASSRVPSTEAFF	TGTGCCAGCAGCCGAGTTCCTTCCACTGAAGCTTTCTTT
TRBV5-8	.	few	TRBJ2-6	CASSHKPVWGANVLTF	TGTGCCAGCAGCCATAAGCCGGTATGGGGGGCCAACGTCCTGACTTTC
TRBV12-3/TRBV12-4	.	.	TRBJ2-7	CASSFSRSYEQYF	TGTGCCAGCAGTTTTTCCAGATCCTACGAGCAGTACTTC
TRBV5-1	TRBD1	.	TRBJ2-7	CASSVGQVIDEQYF	TGCGCCAGCAGCGTGGGACAGGTTATCGACGAGCAGTACTTC
TRBV11-3	TRBD1	few	TRBJ2-7	CASSTRQGKEQYF	TGTGCCAGCAGCACCAGACAGGGAAAAGAGCAGTACTTC
TRBV27	TRBD1	.	TRBJ1-5	CASSNRGDNQPQHF	TGTGCCAGCAGTAACAGGGGGGACAATCAGCCCCAGCATTTT
TRBV27	TRBD2	.	TRBJ2-7	CASSLLGLGSYEQYF	TGTGCCAGCAGTTTACTAGGACTAGGATCATACGAGCAGTACTTC
TRBV28	.	.	TRBJ1-4	CASRPQGFYEKLFF	TGTGCCAGCAGACCTCAGGGATTTTATGAAAAACTGTTTTTT
TRBV7-3	.	few	TRBJ1-1	CASRGGTEAFF	TGTGCCAGCCGCGGGGGCACTGAAGCTTTCTTT
TRBV28	TRBD1	.	TRBJ1-2	CASSFGQGAGYGYTF	TGTGCCAGCAGTTTCGGACAGGGGGCAGGCTATGGCTACACCTTC
TRBV23-1	.	once	TRBJ2-1	CASSQSIRGAIEALHTYNEQFF	TGCGCCAGCAGTCAATCGATCCGGGGGGCGATCGAGGCCCTTCATACCTACAATGAGCAGTTCTTC
TRBV3-1/TRBV3-2	.	.	TRBJ1-3	CASSQDTPIVISSGNTIYF	TGTGCCAGCAGCCAAGATACTCCAATAGTGATAAGTTCTGGAAACACCATATATTTT
TRBV14	.	.	TRBJ2-7	CASSQDGRQGLYEQYF	TGTGCCAGCAGCCAAGACGGTCGTCAGGGGCTCTACGAGCAGTACTTC
TRBV6-5	TRBD1	.	TRBJ1-2	CASRTGTGAGYTF	TGTGCCAGCAGAACCGGGACAGGGGCTGGCTACACCTTC
TRBV7-5	.	once	TRBJ2-7	CARSFSPGTGSYGEQYF	TGTGCCAGAAGCTTCAGTCCCGGGACAGGGAGTTATGGGGAGCAGTACTTC
TRBV7-2	TRBD2	.	TRBJ2-7	CASSLAGGPVYEQYF	TGTGCCAGCAGCTTAGCGGGAGGGCCGGTATACGAGCAGTACTTC
TRBV7-2	.	.	TRBJ1-5	CASSLLLGGNQPQHF	TGTGCCAGCAGCTTATTACTCGGAGGCAATCAGCCCCAGCATTTT
TRBV6-2/TRBV6-3	.	.	TRBJ2-6	CASSMGAGAAGANVLTF	TGTGCCAGCAGTATGGGGGCGGGGGCCGCTGGGGCCAACGTCCTGACTTTC
TRBV5-6	.	.	TRBJ2-1	CASSLFRTDRGDEQFF	TGTGCCAGCAGCTTGTTTAGGACGGACAGAGGGGATGAGCAGTTCTTC
TRBV7-8	TRBD2	.	TRBJ2-5	CASSLGLAGVYQETQYF	TGTGCCAGCAGCTTAGGACTAGCGGGTGTGTACCAAGAGACCCAGTACTTC
TRBV5-8	TRBD1	.	TRBJ1-1	CASSSFGQGRADTEAFF	TGTGCCAGCAGCTCGTTCGGACAGGGAAGGGCGGACACTGAAGCTTTCTTT
TRBV18	.	once	TRBJ2-5	CASSPWGRDETQYF	TGTGCCAGCTCACCATGGGGGCGCGACGAGACCCAGTACTTC
TRBV28	TRBD1	.	TRBJ2-7	CASSSRDRGGEQYF	TGTGCCAGCAGTTCCCGGGACAGGGGGGGCGAGCAGTACTTC
TRBV12-5	.	.	TRBJ2-7	CASSPGISYEQYF	TGTGCTAGTAGTCCCGGGATCTCCTACGAGCAGTACTTC
TRBV6-5	TRBD1	.	TRBJ1-3	CASSYSGQGAGNTIYF	TGTGCCAGCAGTTACTCGGGACAGGGGGCTGGAAACACCATATATTTT
TRBV30	TRBD1	.	TRBJ1-6	CAWSWEGGSPLHF	TGTGCCTGGAGTTGGGAAGGGGGCTCACCCCTCCACTTT
TRBV9	.	.	TRBJ2-1	CASSGASSYNEQFF	TGTGCCAGCAGCGGCGCGAGCTCCTACAATGAGCAGTTCTTC
TRBV10-3	.	.	TRBJ1-4	CAISEGQGGKNLFF	TGTGCCATCAGTGAGGGGCAGGGCGGGAAAAACCTGTTTTTT
TRBV11-2	TRBD1	.	TRBJ1-4	CASSTDRGREKLFF	TGTGCCAGCAGCACAGACAGGGGGCGAGAAAAACTGTTTTTT
TRBV6-5	.	few	TRBJ2-7	CASSQGTPYEQYF	TGTGCCAGCAGCCAGGGAACACCCTACGAGCAGTACTTC
TRBV28	.	.	TRBJ2-7	CASSLAQFYEQYF	TGTGCCAGCAGTTTGGCTCAGTTCTACGAGCAGTACTTC